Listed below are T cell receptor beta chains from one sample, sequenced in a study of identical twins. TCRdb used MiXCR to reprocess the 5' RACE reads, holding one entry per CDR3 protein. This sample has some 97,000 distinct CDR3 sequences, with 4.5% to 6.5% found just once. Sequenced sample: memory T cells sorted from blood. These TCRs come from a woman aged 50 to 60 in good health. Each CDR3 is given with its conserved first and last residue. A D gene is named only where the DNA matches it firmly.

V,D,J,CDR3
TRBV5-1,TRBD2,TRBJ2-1,CASSFRLAGHDEQFF
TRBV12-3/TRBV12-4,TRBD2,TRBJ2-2,CASSLKRAGGYYTGELFF
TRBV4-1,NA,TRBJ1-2,CASRRPETGNYGYTF
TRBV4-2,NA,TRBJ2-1,CASSRGDYNEQFF
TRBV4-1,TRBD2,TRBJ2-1,CASSPQAGVPYNEQFF
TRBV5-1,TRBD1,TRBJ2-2,CASITGTGSVGELFF
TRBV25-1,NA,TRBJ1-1,CASSDHARNTEAFF
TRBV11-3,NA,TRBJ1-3,CASSFPPSVSGNTIYF
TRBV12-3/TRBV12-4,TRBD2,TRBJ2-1,CASSLWTSGSNEQFF
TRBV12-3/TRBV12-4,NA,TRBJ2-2,CASRRWTGELFF
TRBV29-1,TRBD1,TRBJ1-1,CSVGTGPYTEAFF
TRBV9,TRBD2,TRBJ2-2,CASSVALAGAGELFF
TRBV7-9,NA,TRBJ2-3,CASSLALAQTDTQYF
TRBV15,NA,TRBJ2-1,CATSRRRGGGVQFF
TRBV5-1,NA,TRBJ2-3,CASSPRAPTDTQYF
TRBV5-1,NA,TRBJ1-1,CASSPGTSTEAFF
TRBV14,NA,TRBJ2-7,CASSQGGSRREQYF
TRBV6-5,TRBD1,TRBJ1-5,CASSRTGGSNQPQHF
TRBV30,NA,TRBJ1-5,CAWSVQGDQPQHF
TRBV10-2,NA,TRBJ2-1,CASTTRHEQFF
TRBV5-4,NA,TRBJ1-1,CASSPGHRVGTEAFF
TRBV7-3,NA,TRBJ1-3,CASSPGLTISGNTIYF